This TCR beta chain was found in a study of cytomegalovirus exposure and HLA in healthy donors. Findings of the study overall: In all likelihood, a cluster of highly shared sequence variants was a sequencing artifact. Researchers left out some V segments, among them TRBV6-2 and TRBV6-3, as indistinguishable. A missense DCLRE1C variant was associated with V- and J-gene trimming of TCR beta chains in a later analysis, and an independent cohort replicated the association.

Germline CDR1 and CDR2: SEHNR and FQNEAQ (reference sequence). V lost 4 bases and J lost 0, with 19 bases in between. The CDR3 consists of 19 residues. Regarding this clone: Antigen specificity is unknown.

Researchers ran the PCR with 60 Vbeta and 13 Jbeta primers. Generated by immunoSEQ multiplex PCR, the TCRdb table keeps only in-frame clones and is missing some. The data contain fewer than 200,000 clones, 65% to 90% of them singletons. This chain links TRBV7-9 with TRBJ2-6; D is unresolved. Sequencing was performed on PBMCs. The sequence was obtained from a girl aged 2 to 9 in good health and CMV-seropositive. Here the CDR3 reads CASSSGPRRVSSGANVLTF. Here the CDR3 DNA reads TGTGCCAGCAGCTCCGGCCCTAGACGGGTAAGCTCTGGGGCCAACGTCCTGACTTTC.